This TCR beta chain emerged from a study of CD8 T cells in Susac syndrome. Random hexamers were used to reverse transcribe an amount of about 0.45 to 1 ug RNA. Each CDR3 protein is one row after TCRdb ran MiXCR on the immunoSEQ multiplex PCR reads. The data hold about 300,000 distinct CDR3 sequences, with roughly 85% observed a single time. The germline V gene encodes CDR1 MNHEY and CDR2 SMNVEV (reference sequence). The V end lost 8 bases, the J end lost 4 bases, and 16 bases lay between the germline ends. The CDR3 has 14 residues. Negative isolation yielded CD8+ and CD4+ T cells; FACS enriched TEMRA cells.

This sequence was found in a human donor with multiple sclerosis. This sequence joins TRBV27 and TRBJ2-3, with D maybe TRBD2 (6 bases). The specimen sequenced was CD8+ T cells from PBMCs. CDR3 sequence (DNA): TGTGCCAGCTACGGACTAAGCACCGCAGATACGCAGTATTTT. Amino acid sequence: CASYGLSTADTQYF.